The present T cell receptor (beta chain) was sequenced within a study of blood T cell repertoires in COVID-19. Study summary: Samples of COVID-19 (acute and convalescent) were obtained from the United States, Italy and Spain. The cDNA or gDNA used as material had been derived from T cells, B-cell-depleted T cells, or PBMCs.

Trimming stripped 0 bases from V and 1 base from J, with 14 bases between. Per germline, CDR1 SGHRS and CDR2 YFSETQ. The CDR3 is 16 residues long. How the authors handled the data: Scientists estimated how many nucleated cells there were by amplifying reference gene primers. Profiling relied on immunoSEQ multiplex PCR, and the TCRdb table lists in-frame clones only, not all of them. V and J calls and clone size are given by that table; D and trimming were obtained from the DNA. Among roughly 100,000 clones, 90% to 95% were seen once, and the ten largest hold 6%. This TCR derives from a human donor in a cohort sampled during active COVID-19. The sample comprised peripheral blood. This chain uses TRBV5-1 with TRBJ2-7; no definite D call. As DNA, the CDR3 is TGCGCCAGCAGCTTGGCTATCCCAGGTCCTTCCTACGAGCAGTACTTC. Translated: CASSLAIPGPSYEQYF.